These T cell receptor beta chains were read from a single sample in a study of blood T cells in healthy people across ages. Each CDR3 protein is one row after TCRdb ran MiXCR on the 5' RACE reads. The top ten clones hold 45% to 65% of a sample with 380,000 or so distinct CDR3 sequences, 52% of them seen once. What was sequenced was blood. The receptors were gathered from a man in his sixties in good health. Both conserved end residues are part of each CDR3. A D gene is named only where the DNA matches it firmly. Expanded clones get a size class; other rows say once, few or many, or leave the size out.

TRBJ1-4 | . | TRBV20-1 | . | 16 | TGCAGCTATTTAGAGGGGAGGGTTTCAACTAATGAAAAACTGTTTTTT | CSYLEGRVSTNEKLFF
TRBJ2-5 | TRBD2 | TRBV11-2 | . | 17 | TGTGCCAGCAGCTTAGCTTCTAGCGGGGGACTACAAGAGACCCAGTACTTC | CASSLASSGGLQETQYF
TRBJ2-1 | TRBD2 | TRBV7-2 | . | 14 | TGTGCCAGCAGCTTGGGGACTAGCGGAAATGAGCAGTTCTTC | CASSLGTSGNEQFF
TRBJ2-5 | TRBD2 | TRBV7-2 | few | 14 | TGTGCCAGCAGCTTAGCCGGGGGGGGGAAGACCCAGTACTTC | CASSLAGGGKTQYF
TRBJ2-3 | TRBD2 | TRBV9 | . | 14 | TGTGCCAGCAGCCGGACTAGCCGAGCAGATGCGCAGTATTTT | CASSRTSRADAQYF
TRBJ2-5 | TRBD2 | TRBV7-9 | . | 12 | TGTGCCAGCAGCGCTAGCGGGGTGACCCAGTACTTC | CASSASGVTQYF
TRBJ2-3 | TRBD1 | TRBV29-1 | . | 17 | TGCAGTCACGGGGCGACCCGGGGACAGGGGGCTACAGATACGCAGTATTTT | CSHGATRGQGATDTQYF
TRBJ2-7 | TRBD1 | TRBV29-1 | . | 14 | TGCAGCTCCCGGGAGGTGGGACAGGGAGGCGAGCAGTACTTC | CSSREVGQGGEQYF
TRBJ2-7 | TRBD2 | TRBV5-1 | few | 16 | TGCGCCAGCAGCGCGGGGGGCTCTAGCGGGGCCTACGAGCAGTACTTC | CASSAGGSSGAYEQYF
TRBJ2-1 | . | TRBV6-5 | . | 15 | TGTGCCAGCAGACCGTGGGGGGGCGCTGACAATGAGCAGTTCTTC | CASRPWGGADNEQFF
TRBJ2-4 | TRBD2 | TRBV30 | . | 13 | TGTGCCTGGAGTGTTCCGCGGGGGGACATTCAGTACTTC | CAWSVPRGDIQYF
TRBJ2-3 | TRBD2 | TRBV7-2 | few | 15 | TGTGCCAGCAGCTTAGCGGCGGGAGGGAAAGATACGCAGTATTTT | CASSLAAGGKDTQYF
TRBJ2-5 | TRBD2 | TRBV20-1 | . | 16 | TGCAGTGCTAGAGAGTCGAGCGGGAGGGCTCAAGAGACCCAGTACTTC | CSARESSGRAQETQYF
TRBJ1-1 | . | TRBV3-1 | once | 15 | TGTGCCAGCAGCCAAGATCGCGTAAGACCCACTGAAGCTTTCTTT | CASSQDRVRPTEAFF
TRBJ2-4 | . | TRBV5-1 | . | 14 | TGCGCCAGCAGCTTGTGGGACACGAGGGACATTCAGTACTTC | CASSLWDTRDIQYF
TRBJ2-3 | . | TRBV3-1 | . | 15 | TGTGCCAGCAGCCAAGGAAAGAGCCGAGCAGATAGGCAGTATTTT | CASSQGKSRADRQYF
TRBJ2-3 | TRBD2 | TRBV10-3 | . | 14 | TGTGCCATCAGCACAGCGGGAGTCGAGAGGGCGCAGTATTTT | CAISTAGVERAQYF
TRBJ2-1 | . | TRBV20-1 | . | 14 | TGCAGTGCTCCTGACTTGATGCGGGGCAATGAGCAGTTCTTC | CSAPDLMRGNEQFF
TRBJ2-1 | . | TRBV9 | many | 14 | TGTGCCAGCAGCGTTAGACCGTCGAGCAATGAGCAGTTCTTC | CASSVRPSSNEQFF
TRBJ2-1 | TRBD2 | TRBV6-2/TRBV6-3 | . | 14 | TGTGCCAGCAGTTTGGCTAGCGGTATCGGTGAGCAGTTCTTC | CASSLASGIGEQFF
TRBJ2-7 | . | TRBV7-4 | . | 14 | TGTGCCAGCCCCGGGGGGCCTCCGGCTGACGAGCAGTACTTC | CASPGGPPADEQYF
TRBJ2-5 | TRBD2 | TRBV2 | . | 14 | TGTGCCAGCCGACTAGCGGGGGCCCGGGAGACCCAGTACTTC | CASRLAGARETQYF
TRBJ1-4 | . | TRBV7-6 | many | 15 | TGTGCCAGCAGCTTAGCGCCGGGTTTATTTGAAAAACTGTTTTTT | CASSLAPGLFEKLFF
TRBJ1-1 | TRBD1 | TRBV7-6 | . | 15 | TGTGCCAGCAGCGTCGACAGGGGGTTTAGCACTGAAGCTTTCTTT | CASSVDRGFSTEAFF
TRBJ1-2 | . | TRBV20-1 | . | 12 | TGCAGTGCTCCCGGGACGCCCTATGGCTACACCTTC | CSAPGTPYGYTF
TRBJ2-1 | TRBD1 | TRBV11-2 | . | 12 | TGTGCCAGCAGCGCAGGACAGGCCAGTCAGTTCTTC | CASSAGQASQFF
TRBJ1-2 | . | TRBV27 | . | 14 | TGTGCCAGCGCACCCCGACAGAGATTGTGTGGCTACACCTTC | CASAPRQRLCGYTF
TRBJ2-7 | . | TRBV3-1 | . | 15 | TGTGCCAGCAGCCCCCCCGGGGGAGGACTCTACGAGCAGTACTTT | CASSPPGGGLYEQYF
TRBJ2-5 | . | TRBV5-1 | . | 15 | TGCGCCAGCAGCTTGGGAGGGAGGACCATAGAGACCCAGTACTTC | CASSLGGRTIETQYF